This T cell receptor (beta chain) was found in a study of cytomegalovirus exposure and HLA in healthy donors. Study-level background: Drawn from HLA-typed donors, tens of millions of unique TCRs were held in an early data release. The study's findings and limits: A later analysis linked a missense variant in DCLRE1C to the trimming of TCR beta V and J genes.

Donors consisted of healthy bone marrow donors. Germline V gives CDR1 MNHEY, CDR2 SVGAGI. The CDR3 totals 14 residues. Trimming removed 4 bases from V and 1 base from J, with 10 bases in between. This clone appeared a few times. Its antigen is not identified. The PCR contained 60 Vbeta and 13 Jbeta primers. Clones were read by immunoSEQ multiplex PCR, and TCRdb kept only the in-frame ones, dropping some. The sample shows 55,000 to 80,000 clones, roughly 77% of them seen only once. The sequence was collected from a woman aged 25-40 years in good health and CMV-seronegative. The chain recombines TRBV6-5 with TRBJ1-1; possible D gene TRBD1, 5 bases. Sequenced material: PBMCs. CDR3 region: CASSLGQPNTEAFF. Written as DNA, the CDR3 is TGTGCCAGCAGTTTAGGACAACCGAACACTGAAGCTTTCTTT.